Described below is a single T cell receptor beta chain sequence and its context. The clone's antigen remains unknown. Sequence at one end of the junction differs from germline and may be a read error. To prepare the library, the immunoSEQ multiplex PCR assay was applied. This is the immuneACCESS table as TCRdb keeps it, with only in-frame sequences that have V and J called. A part of the clones is gone; compared with another copy, unresolved V genes explain less than half, and the rest is unexplained. For this sample there are approximately 13,000 clones; just under 95% appear just once. Around 0.28% of the sample lies in the top ten. This record belongs to a study of T cell changes during pregnancy in multiple sclerosis (dated by TCRdb to the late 2010s). For context, the study as a whole: Changes in the T cell repertoire over the course of pregnancy were examined in this study in women with multiple sclerosis.

The TCR originated in a female donor with multiple sclerosis, enrolled in a pregnancy study. Sequencing was performed on CD4+ T cells from peripheral blood mononuclear cells, taken before pregnancy.

The nucleotides are TGTGCCAGCAGCGTCGAGGGGGCGAATACCGGGGAGCTGTTTTTT. Its amino acids are CASSVEGANTGELFF. The chain is encoded by TRBV9 joined to TRBJ2-2; 7 junctional bases match TRBD1. CDR1 is given as SGDLS and CDR2 as YYNGEE, both from the germline V gene. The CDR3 runs 15 amino acids, cysteine and phenylalanine included. Only the CDR3 region is kept as DNA, spanning 45 bases read in frame from base 1.